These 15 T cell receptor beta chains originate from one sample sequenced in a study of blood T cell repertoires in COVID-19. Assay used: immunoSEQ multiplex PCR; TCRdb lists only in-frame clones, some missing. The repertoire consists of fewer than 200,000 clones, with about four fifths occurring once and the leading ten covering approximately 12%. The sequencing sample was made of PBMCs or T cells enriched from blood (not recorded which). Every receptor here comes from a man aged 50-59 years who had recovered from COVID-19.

CDR3 in amino acids: CASSQDTAGAFSGNTIYF. The DNA of the CDR3 is TGCGCCAGCAGCCAAGATACCGCAGGGGCCTTCTCTGGAAACACCATATATTTT. The chain links TRBV4-1 to TRBJ1-3; perhaps TRBD1 as D (6 bases). The V end lost 0 bases, the J end lost 0 bases, and 15 bases lay between the germline ends. The V gene's germline CDR1 is MGHRA and CDR2 YSYEKL. This CDR3 is built from 18 residues.

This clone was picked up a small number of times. CDR3 nucleotides: TGTGCCAGCAGCGGAGTCGGCAATCAGCCCCAGCATTTT. It yields the protein CASSGVGNQPQHF. This rearrangement joins TRBV9 to TRBJ1-5; D is undetermined. Germline assignment: CDR1 SGDLS and CDR2 YYNGEE. The CDR3 extends over 13 amino acids. V lost 3 bases, J lost 2 bases, and 6 bases lay in between.

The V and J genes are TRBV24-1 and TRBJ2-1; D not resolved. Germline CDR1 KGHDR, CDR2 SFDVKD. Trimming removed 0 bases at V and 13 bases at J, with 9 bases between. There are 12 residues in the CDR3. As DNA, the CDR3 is TGTGCCACCAGTGATTTGGGCAGATCACAGTTCTTC. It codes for CATSDLGRSQFF.

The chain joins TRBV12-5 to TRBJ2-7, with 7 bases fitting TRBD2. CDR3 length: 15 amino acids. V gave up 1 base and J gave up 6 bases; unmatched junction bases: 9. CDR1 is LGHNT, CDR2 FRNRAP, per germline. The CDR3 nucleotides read TGTGCTAGTGGTTTGGATCCGGGAGGTTTTCTCGAGCAGTACTTC. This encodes CASGLDPGGFLEQYF.

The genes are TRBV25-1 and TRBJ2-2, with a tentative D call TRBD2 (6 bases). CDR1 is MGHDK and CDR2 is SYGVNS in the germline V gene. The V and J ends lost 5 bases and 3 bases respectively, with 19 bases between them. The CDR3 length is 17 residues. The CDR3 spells CASSRSEGGRYTGELFF. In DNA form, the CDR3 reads TGTGCCAGCAGTCGCTCGGAGGGTGGAAGGTACACCGGGGAGCTGTTTTTT.

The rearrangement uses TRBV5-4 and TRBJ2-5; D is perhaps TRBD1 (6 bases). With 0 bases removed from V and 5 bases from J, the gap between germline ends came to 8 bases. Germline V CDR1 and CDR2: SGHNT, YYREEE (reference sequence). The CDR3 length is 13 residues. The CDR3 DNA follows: TGTGCCAGCAGCTTGGCAGGGGTCGAGACCCAGTACTTC. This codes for CASSLAGVETQYF. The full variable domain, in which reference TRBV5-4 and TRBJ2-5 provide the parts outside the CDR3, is ETGVTQSPTHLIKTRGQQVTLRCSSQSGHNTVSWYQQALGQGPQFIFQYYREEENGRGNFPPRFSGLQFPNYSSELNVNALELDDSALYLCASSLAGVETQYFGPGTRLLVL.

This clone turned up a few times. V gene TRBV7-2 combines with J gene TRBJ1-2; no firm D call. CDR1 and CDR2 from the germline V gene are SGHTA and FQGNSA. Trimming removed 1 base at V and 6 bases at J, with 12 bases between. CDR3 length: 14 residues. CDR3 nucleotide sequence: TGTGCCAGCAGCTTAGGTCCGGGAGGAGATGGCTACACCTTC. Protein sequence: CASSLGPGGDGYTF.

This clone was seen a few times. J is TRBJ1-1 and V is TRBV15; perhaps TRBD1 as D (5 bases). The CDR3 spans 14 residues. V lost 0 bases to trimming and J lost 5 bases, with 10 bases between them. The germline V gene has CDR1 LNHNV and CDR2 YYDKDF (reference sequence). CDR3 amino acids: CATSRDQGGTEAFF. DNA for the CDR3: TGTGCCACCAGCAGAGATCAGGGAGGGACTGAAGCTTTCTTT.

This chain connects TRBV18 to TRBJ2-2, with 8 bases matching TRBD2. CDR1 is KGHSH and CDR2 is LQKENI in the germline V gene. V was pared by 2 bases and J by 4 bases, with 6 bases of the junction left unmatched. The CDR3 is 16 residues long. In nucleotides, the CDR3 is TGTGCCAGCTCACCAAAGGCCGCGGGAGGCACCGGGGAGCTGTTTTTT. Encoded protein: CASSPKAAGGTGELFF.

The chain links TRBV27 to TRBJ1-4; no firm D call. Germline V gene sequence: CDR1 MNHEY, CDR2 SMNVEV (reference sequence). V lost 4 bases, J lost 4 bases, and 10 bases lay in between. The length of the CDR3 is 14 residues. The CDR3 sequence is CASSSRGFNEKLFF. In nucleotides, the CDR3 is TGTGCCAGCAGTTCTCGGGGATTTAATGAAAAACTGTTTTTT.

The CDR3 DNA is TGTGCCAGCAGCTTGGATGGTGGTACAGCGAACACCGGGGAGCTGTTTTTT. Protein sequence: CASSLDGGTANTGELFF. The V and J genes are TRBV5-5 and TRBJ2-2; unclear D gene. Trimming shortened V by 0 bases and J by 0 bases, and 12 bases separated the two germline ends. This CDR3 has 17 residues. CDR1 and CDR2 (germline): SGHKS, YYEKEE (reference sequence).

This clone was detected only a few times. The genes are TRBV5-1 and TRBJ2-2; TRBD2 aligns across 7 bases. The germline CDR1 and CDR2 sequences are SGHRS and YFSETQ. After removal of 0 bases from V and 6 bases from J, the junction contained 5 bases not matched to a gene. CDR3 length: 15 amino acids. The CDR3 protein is CASSLAQGGSGELFF. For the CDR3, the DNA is TGCGCCAGCAGCTTGGCCCAGGGAGGGTCCGGGGAGCTGTTTTTT.

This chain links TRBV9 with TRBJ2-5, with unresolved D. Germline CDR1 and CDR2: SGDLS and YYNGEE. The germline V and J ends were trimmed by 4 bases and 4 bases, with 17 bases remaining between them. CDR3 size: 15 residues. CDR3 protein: CASSLTGMMGETQYF. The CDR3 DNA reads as TGTGCCAGCAGCCTCACGGGTATGATGGGAGAGACCCAGTACTTC.

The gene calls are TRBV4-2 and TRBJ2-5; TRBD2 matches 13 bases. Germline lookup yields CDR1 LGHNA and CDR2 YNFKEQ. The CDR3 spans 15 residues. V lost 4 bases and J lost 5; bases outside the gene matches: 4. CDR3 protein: CASSPRTSGGETQYF. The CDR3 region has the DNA TGTGCCAGCAGCCCTCGGACTAGCGGGGGTGAGACCCAGTACTTC.

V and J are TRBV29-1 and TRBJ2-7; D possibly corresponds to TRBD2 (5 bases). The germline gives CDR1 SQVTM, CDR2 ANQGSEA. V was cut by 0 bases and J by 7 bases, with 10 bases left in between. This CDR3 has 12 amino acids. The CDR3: CSVEEDSKEQYF. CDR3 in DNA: TGCAGCGTTGAAGAGGACTCCAAGGAGCAGTACTTC.